This is a list of T cell receptor beta chains from one sample in a study of blood T cell repertoires in COVID-19. The protocol was immunoSEQ multiplex PCR, while the TCRdb copy is restricted to in-frame clones and leaves out a portion. The sample includes approximately 180,000 clones, 80% to 95% seen only once; the top ten take 0.53%. Sequenced input: peripheral blood. The receptors come from a man aged 45-65 years with acute or convalescent COVID-19. CDR3s include the opening cysteine and the closing phenylalanine or tryptophan. Each record gives: D gene, J gene, V gene, clone size, CDR3 protein, CDR3 DNA. The D gene is left open where the match is weak. Clone size appears in some rows only: once, few, many, or a class for an expanded clone.

d_gene: NA
j_gene: TRBJ1-1
v_gene: TRBV4-1
abundance: NA
CDR3aa: CASSQEYRAMNTEAFF
CDR3nt: TGCGCCAGCAGCCAAGAGTACAGGGCTATGAACACTGAAGCTTTCTTT

d_gene: NA
j_gene: TRBJ1-2
v_gene: TRBV27
abundance: NA
CDR3aa: CASRKPQGANYGYTF
CDR3nt: TGTGCCAGCAGGAAACCTCAGGGTGCTAACTATGGCTACACCTTC

d_gene: TRBD1
j_gene: TRBJ1-5
v_gene: TRBV28
abundance: NA
CDR3aa: CASKGGTANNQPQHF
CDR3nt: TGTGCCAGCAAAGGGGGCACAGCGAACAATCAGCCCCAGCATTTT

d_gene: TRBD1
j_gene: TRBJ2-7
v_gene: TRBV23-1
abundance: NA
CDR3aa: CASQGDRSYEQYF
CDR3nt: TGCGCCAGCCAGGGGGACCGCTCCTACGAGCAGTACTTC

d_gene: TRBD2
j_gene: TRBJ2-1
v_gene: TRBV28
abundance: NA
CDR3aa: CASSFPGTSLNEQFF
CDR3nt: TGTGCCAGCAGTTTCCCCGGGACTAGCCTCAATGAGCAGTTCTTC

d_gene: NA
j_gene: TRBJ2-7
v_gene: TRBV4-1
abundance: once
CDR3aa: CASSQAVNYEQYF
CDR3nt: TGCGCCAGCAGCCAAGCTGTAAACTACGAGCAGTACTTC

d_gene: TRBD1
j_gene: TRBJ1-1
v_gene: TRBV28
abundance: NA
CDR3aa: CAIQIQGEDTEAFF
CDR3nt: TGTGCCATCCAGATACAGGGGGAAGACACTGAAGCTTTCTTT

d_gene: TRBD2
j_gene: TRBJ2-5
v_gene: TRBV18
abundance: NA
CDR3aa: CASSPGTSGSSWKTQYF
CDR3nt: TGTGCCAGCTCACCGGGTACTAGCGGGAGTTCTTGGAAGACCCAGTACTTC

d_gene: TRBD1
j_gene: TRBJ2-3
v_gene: TRBV7-6
abundance: NA
CDR3aa: CASTKGQGTDTQYF
CDR3nt: TGTGCCAGCACCAAGGGACAGGGGACAGATACGCAGTATTTT

d_gene: TRBD1
j_gene: TRBJ2-3
v_gene: TRBV7-8
abundance: NA
CDR3aa: CASSAGQAFTDTQYF
CDR3nt: TGTGCCAGCAGCGCAGGACAGGCCTTCACAGATACGCAGTATTTT

d_gene: NA
j_gene: TRBJ1-5
v_gene: TRBV28
abundance: once
CDR3aa: CASSSGVQPQHF
CDR3nt: TGTGCCAGCAGTTCCGGAGTACAGCCCCAGCATTTT

d_gene: NA
j_gene: TRBJ1-1
v_gene: TRBV29-1
abundance: NA
CDR3aa: CSVEQGWDTEAFF
CDR3nt: TGCAGCGTTGAACAGGGATGGGACACTGAAGCTTTCTTT

d_gene: NA
j_gene: TRBJ1-3
v_gene: TRBV7-9
abundance: NA
CDR3aa: CASSLQGLHSGNTIYF
CDR3nt: TGTGCCAGCAGCTTACAGGGGCTGCACTCTGGAAACACCATATATTTT